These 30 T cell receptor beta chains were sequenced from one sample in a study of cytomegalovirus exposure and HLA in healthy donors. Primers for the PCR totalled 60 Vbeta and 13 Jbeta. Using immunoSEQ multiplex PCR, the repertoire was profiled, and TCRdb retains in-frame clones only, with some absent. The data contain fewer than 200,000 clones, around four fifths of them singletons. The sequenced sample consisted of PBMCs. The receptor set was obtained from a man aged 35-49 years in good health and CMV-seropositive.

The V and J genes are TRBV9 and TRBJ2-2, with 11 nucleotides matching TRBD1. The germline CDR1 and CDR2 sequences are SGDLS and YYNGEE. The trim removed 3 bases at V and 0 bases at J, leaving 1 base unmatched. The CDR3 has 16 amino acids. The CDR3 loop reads CASSAGQGANTGELFF. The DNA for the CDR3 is TGTGCCAGCAGCGCGGGACAGGGGGCGAACACCGGGGAGCTGTTTTTT.

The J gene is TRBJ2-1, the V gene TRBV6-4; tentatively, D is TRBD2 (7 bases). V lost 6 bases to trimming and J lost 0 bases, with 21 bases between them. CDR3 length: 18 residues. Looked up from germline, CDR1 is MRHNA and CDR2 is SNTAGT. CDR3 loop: CASSASRGGGSSYNEQFF. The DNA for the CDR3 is TGTGCCAGCAGCGCTAGTAGAGGGGGAGGGAGCTCCTACAATGAGCAGTTCTTC.

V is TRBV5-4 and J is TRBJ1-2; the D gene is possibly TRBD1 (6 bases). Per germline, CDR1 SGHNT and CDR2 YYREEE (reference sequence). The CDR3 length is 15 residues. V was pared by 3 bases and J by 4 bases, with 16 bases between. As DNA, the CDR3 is TGTGCCAGCAGCTCCGGACAGTCTCTTCCCTATGGCTACACCTTC. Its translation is CASSSGQSLPYGYTF.

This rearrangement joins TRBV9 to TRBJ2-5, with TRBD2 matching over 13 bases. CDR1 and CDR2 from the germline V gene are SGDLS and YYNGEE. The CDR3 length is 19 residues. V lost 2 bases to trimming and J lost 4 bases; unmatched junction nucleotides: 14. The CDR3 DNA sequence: TGTGCCAGCAGCGTGGTGGTCGGGGGACTAGCGGGAATAGGAGAGACCCAGTACTTC. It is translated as CASSVVVGGLAGIGETQYF.

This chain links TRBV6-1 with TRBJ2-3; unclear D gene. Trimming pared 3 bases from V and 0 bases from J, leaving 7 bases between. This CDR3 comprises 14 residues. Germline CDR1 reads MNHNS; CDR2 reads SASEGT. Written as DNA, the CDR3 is TGTGCCAGCAGTGATTATCTCAGCACAGATACGCAGTATTTT. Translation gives CASSDYLSTDTQYF.

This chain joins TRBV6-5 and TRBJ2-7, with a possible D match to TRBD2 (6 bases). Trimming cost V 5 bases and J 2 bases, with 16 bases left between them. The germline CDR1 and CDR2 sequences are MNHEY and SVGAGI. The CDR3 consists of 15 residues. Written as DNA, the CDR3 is TGTGCCAGCAGTCCCCCCGGGAGTCTGACCTACGAGCAGTACTTC. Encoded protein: CASSPPGSLTYEQYF.

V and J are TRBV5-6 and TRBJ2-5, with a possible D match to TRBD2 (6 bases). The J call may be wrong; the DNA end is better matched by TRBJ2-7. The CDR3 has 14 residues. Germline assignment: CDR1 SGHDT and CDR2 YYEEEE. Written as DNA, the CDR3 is TGTGCCAGCAGCTTGGGGCGGGATTCCTACGAGCAGTACTTC. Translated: CASSLGRDSYEQYF.

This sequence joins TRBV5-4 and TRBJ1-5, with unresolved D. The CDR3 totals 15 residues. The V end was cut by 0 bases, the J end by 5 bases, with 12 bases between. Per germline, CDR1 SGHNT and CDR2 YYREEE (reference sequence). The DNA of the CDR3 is TGTGCCAGCAGCTTGGGCGGGATGTCGGATCAGCCCCAGCATTTT. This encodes CASSLGGMSDQPQHF.

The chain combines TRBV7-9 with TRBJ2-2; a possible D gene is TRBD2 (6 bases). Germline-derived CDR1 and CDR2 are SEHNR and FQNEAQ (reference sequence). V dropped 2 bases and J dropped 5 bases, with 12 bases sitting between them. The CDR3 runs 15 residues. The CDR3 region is CASSLIGRQTGELFF. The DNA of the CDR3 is TGTGCCAGCAGCTTAATCGGGAGACAAACCGGGGAGCTGTTTTTT.

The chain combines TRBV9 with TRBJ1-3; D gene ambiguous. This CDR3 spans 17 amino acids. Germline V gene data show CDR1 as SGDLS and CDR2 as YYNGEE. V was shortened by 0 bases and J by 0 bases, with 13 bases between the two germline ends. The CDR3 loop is CASSVAAGYNSGNTIYF. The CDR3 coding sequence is TGTGCCAGCAGCGTAGCCGCGGGTTATAACTCTGGAAACACCATATATTTT.

CDR3 loop: CAWSYPGTGTANAKNIQYF. The CDR3 coding sequence is TGTGCCTGGAGCTACCCCGGGACAGGGACAGCCAACGCCAAAAACATTCAGTACTTC. The V call is TRBV30, the J call TRBJ2-4; 9 bases match TRBD1. V gave up 3 bases and J gave up 1 base; unmatched junction bases: 16. The CDR3 has 19 amino acids. The germline gives CDR1 GTSNPN, CDR2 SVGIG (reference sequence).

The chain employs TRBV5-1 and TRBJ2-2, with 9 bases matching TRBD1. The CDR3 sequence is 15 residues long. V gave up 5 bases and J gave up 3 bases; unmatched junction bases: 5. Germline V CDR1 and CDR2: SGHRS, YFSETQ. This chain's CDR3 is CASRLTGGDTGELFF. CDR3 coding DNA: TGCGCCAGCAGACTGACAGGGGGGGACACCGGGGAGCTGTTTTTT. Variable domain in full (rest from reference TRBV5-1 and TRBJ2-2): KAGVTQTPRYLIKTRGQQVTLSCSPISGHRSVSWYQQTPGQGLQFLFEYFSETQRNKGNFPGRFSGRQFSNSRSEMNVSTLELGDSALYLCASRLTGGDTGELFFGEGSRLTVL.

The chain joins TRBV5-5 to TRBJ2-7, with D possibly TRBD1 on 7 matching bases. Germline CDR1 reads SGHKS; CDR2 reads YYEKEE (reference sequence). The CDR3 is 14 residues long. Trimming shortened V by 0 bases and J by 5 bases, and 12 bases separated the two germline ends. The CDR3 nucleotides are TGTGCCAGCAGCTTGGCGGTCAGGGGGGACGAGCAGTACTTC. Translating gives CASSLAVRGDEQYF.

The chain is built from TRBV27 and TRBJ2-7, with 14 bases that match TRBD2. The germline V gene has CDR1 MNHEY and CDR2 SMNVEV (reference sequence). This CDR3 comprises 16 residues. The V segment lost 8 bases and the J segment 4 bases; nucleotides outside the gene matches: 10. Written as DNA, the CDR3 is TGTGCCAGCGCCCCGACTAGCGGGAGGGCCGGGTACGAGCAGTACTTC. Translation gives CASAPTSGRAGYEQYF.

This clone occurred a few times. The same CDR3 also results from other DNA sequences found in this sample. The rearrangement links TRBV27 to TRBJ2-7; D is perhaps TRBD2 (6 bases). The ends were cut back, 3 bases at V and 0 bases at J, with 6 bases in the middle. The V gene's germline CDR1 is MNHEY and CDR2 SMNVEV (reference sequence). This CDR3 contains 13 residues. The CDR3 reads CASSFGGSYEQYF. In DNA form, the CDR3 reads TGTGCCAGCAGTTTCGGGGGCTCCTACGAGCAGTACTTC.

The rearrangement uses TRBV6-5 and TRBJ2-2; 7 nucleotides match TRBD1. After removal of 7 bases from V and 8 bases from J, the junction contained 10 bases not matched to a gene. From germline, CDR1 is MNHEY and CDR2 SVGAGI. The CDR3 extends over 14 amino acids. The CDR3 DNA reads TGTGCCAGCACCATGGGGACAGCCATAGGGGAGCTGTTTTTT. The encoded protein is CASTMGTAIGELFF.

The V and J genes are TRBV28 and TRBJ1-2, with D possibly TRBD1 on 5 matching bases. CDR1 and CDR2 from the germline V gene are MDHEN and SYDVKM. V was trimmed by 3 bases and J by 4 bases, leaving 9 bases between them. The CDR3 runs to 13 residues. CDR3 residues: CASSFSGLYGYTF. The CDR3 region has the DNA TGTGCCAGCAGTTTTTCGGGACTCTATGGCTACACCTTC.

CDR3 region: CASSQDPGAGQPQHF. The CDR3 region has the DNA TGCGCCAGCAGCCAAGACCCAGGGGCGGGTCAGCCCCAGCATTTT. V and J are TRBV4-1 and TRBJ1-5, with a possible D match to TRBD1 (6 bases). Germline lookup yields CDR1 MGHRA and CDR2 YSYEKL. The CDR3 loop spans 15 amino acids. Trimming left V 0 bases short and J 6 bases short, with 12 bases between.

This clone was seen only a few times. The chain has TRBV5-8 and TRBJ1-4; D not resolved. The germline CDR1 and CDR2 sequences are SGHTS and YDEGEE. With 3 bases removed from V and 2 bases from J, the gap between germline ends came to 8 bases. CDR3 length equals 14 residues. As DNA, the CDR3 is TGTGCCAGCAGCTCCCTCGTGACTAATGAAAAACTGTTTTTT. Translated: CASSSLVTNEKLFF.

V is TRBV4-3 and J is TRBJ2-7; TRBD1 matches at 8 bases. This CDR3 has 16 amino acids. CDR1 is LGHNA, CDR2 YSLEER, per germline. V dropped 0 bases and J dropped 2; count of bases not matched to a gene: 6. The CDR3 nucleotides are TGCGCCAGCAGCCAAGATTTGGGGACAGGAACCTACGAGCAGTACTTC. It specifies CASSQDLGTGTYEQYF.

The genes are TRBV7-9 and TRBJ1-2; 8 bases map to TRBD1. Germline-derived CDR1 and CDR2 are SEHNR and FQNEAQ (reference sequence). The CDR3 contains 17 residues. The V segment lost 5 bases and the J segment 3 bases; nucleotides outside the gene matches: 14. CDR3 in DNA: TGTGCCAGCAGCCCGGGGACAGGCCCCCCGCAGGACTATGGCTACACCTTC. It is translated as CASSPGTGPPQDYGYTF.

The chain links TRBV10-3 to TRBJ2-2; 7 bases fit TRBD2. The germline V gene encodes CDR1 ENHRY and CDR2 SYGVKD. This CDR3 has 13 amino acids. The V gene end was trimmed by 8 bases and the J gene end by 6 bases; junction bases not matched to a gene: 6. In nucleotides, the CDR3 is TGTGCCATCGCAATGACTAGCCCCGGGGAGCTGTTTTTT. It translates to CAIAMTSPGELFF.

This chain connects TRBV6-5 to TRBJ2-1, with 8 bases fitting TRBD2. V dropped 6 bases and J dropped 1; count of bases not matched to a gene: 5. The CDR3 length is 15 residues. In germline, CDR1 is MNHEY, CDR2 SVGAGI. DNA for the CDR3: TGTGCCAGCAGGCCCCGGGAGGGATCCTACAATGAGCAGTTCTTC. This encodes CASRPREGSYNEQFF.

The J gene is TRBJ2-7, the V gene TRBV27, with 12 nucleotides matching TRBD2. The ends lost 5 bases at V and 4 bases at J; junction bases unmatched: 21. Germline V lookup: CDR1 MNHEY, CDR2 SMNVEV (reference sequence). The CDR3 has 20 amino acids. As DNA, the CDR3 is TGTGCCAGCAGTGATAGAGGGGGGGCTCAGACTAGCGGGAGTAGATACGAGCAGTACTTC. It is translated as CASSDRGGAQTSGSRYEQYF.

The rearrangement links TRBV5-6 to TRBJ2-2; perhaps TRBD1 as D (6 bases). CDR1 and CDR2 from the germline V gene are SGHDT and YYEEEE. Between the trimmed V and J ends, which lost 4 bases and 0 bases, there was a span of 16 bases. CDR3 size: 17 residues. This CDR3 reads CASSHTPGQTNTGELFF. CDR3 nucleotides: TGTGCCAGCAGCCATACTCCGGGACAAACGAACACCGGGGAGCTGTTTTTT.

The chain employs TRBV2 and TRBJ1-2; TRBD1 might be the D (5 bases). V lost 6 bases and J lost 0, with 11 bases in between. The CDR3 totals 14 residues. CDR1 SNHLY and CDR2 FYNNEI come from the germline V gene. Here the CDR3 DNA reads TGTGCCAGCAGGGTTACAGGTTCTAACTATGGCTACACCTTC. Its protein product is CASRVTGSNYGYTF.

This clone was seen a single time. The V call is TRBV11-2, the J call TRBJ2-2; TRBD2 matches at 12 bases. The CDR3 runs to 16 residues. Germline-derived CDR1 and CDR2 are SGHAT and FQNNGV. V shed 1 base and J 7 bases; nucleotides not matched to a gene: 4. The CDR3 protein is CASSLGLAGASGELFF. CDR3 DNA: TGTGCCAGCAGCTTAGGACTAGCGGGAGCGAGCGGGGAGCTGTTTTTT.

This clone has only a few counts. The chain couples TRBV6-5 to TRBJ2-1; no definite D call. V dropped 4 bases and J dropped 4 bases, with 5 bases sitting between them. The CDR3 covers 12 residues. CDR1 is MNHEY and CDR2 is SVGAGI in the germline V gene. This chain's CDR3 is CASSSVYNEQFF. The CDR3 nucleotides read TGTGCCAGCAGTTCAGTATACAATGAGCAGTTCTTC.

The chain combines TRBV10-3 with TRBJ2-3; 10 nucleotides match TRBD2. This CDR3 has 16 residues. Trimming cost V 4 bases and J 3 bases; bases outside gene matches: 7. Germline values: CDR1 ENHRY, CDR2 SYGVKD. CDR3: CAISAVVAGGTDTQYF. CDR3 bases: TGTGCCATCAGTGCGGTAGTAGCGGGAGGAACAGATACGCAGTATTTT.

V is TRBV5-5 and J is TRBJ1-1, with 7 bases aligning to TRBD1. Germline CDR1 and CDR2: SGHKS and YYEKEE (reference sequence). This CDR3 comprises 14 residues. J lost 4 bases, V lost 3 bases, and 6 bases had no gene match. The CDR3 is CASSWRQGRTEAFF. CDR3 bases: TGTGCCAGCAGCTGGAGACAGGGCCGCACTGAAGCTTTCTTT.